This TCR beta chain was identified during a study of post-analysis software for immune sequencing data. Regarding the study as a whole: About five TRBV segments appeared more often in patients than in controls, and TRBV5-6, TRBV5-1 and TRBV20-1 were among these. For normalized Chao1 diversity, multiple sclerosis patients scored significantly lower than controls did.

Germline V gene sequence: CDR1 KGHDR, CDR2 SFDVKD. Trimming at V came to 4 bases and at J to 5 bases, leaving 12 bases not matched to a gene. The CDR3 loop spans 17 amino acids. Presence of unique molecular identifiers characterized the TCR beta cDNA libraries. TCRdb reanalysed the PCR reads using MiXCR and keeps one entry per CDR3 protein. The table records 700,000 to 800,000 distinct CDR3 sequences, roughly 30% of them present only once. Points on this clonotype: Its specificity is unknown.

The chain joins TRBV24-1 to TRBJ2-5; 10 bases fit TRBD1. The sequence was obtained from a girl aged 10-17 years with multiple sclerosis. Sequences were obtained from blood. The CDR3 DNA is TGTGCCACCAGTGAGGTCCCGGGACAGGGGAAACGGGAGACCCAGTACTTC. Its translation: CATSEVPGQGKRETQYF.